The T cell receptor (beta chain) described here comes from a study of identical twins. Germline trimming cut 5 bases from V and 4 bases from J; bases unmatched to any gene: 5. Germline V CDR1 and CDR2: SQVTM, ANQGSEA. The CDR3 is made up of 14 amino acids. TCRdb reanalysed the 5' RACE reads using MiXCR and keeps one entry per CDR3 protein. Among about 570,000 distinct CDR3 sequences listed, 9.5% to 10% were seen once. This sample also belongs to another study, concerning yellow fever vaccine responses in identical twins.

Sample: PBMCs. The genes are TRBV29-1 and TRBJ2-1; 10 nucleotides agree with TRBD2. The receptor was isolated from a woman between 18 and 29 years old in good health. CDR3 in DNA: TGCAGCGTTCTAAGCGGGAGGGTTTACAATGAGCAGTTCTTC. Encoded protein: CSVLSGRVYNEQFF.